The sequence of this T cell receptor beta chain was determined in a study of shared T cell receptors in the human thymus. TCRdb keeps only in-frame clones here, not all; method: immunoSEQ multiplex PCR. Found here are 630,000 or so clones, about 90% of them singletons; the top ten hold roughly 0.0086%. With 1 base clipped from V and 0 bases from J, the junction kept 6 bases outside the gene matches. The CDR3 totals 17 residues. Per germline, CDR1 SNHLY and CDR2 FYNNEI. These data also featured in a second study, about human thymus T cells. From that second work: Each of the donors was a healthy Finnish infant who was undergoing open corrective cardiac surgery for congenital heart defects. It was from resections taken during corrective heart surgery that the thymus tissue came. Repertoires sampled from thymus and blood appeared biased in V and J gene usage. Unrelated individuals were reported by related research to share highly overlapping thymic repertoires.

This receptor was taken from a boy younger than two with a congenital heart defect. Sequencing was performed on thymocytes. This chain uses TRBV2 with TRBJ2-1; the match to TRBD1 covers 7 bases. The CDR3 DNA is TGTGCCAGCAGTGAAGGACTGGGGGACAGCTCCTACAATGAGCAGTTCTTC. Amino acids: CASSEGLGDSSYNEQFF.